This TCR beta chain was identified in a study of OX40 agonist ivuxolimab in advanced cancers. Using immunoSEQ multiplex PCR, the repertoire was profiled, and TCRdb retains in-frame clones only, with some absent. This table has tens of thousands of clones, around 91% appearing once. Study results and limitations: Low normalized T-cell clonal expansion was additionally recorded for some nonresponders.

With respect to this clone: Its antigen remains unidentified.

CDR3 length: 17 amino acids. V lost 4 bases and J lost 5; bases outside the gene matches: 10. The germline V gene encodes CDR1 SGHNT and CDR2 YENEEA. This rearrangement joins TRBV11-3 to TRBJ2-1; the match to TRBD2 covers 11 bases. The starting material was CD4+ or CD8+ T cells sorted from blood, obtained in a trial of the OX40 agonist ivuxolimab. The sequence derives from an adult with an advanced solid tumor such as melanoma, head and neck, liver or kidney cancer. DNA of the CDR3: TGTGCCAGCAGCTCCCCCGGGGGGACTAGCGGACACAATGAGCAGTTCTTC. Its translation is CASSSPGGTSGHNEQFF.